Below are 17 T cell receptor beta chains sequenced from a single sample in a study of blood T cell repertoires in COVID-19. Clones were sequenced by immunoSEQ multiplex PCR, and TCRdb holds only the in-frame ones, with some missing. The sample carries more than 350,000 clones, roughly 84% recorded once. Input material: PBMCs or T cells enriched from blood (not recorded which). All receptors come from a woman younger than 35 who had been exposed to COVID-19.

The chain has TRBV10-2 and TRBJ2-7; D might be TRBD2 (5 bases). Deletions cut 6 bases from V and 5 bases from J, with 11 bases between. From germline, CDR1 is WSHSY and CDR2 SAAADI. This CDR3 has 12 amino acids. The CDR3: CASRDLSDEQYF. The CDR3 DNA sequence: TGCGCCAGCAGGGACCTTAGCGACGAGCAGTACTTC.

Only a few counts were recorded for this clone. This rearrangement joins TRBV4-2 to TRBJ2-7; the match to TRBD1 covers 9 bases. The ends lost 6 bases at V and 1 base at J; junction bases unmatched: 7. CDR1 is LGHNA, CDR2 YNFKEQ, per germline. The CDR3 totals 15 residues. CDR3 bases: TGTGCCAGCAGACCGGCCGGGACAGGGTCCTACGAGCAGTACTTC. Encoded protein: CASRPAGTGSYEQYF.

This chain connects TRBV12-5 to TRBJ2-5; D may be TRBD2 (7 bases). The V and J ends lost 5 bases and 5 bases respectively, with 21 bases between them. The CDR3 covers 16 residues. CDR1 is LGHNT and CDR2 is FRNRAP in the germline V gene. The CDR3 bases are TGTGCTAGTGGTACCCGCGGGGAGGGGGGTGGCGAGACCCAGTACTTC. Translating gives CASGTRGEGGGETQYF.

This chain joins TRBV9 and TRBJ2-5; 9 bases are a match to TRBD2. Germline values: CDR1 SGDLS, CDR2 YYNGEE. The CDR3 covers 15 residues. V was pared by 0 bases and J by 4 bases, with 4 bases of the junction left unmatched. CDR3 in DNA: TGTGCCAGCAGCGTAGTAGCGGGAGCGCTAGAGACCCAGTACTTC. Protein product: CASSVVAGALETQYF.

The chain couples TRBV10-1 to TRBJ2-3, with D perhaps TRBD2 (5 bases). The germline gives CDR1 WNHNN, CDR2 SYGVQD (reference sequence). Between the trimmed V and J ends, which lost 7 bases and 0 bases, there was a span of 20 bases. The CDR3 is made up of 17 amino acids. This CDR3 is CASTPRPLAGSTDTQYF. CDR3 DNA sequence: TGCGCCAGCACCCCGCGACCCCTAGCCGGGAGCACAGATACGCAGTATTTT.

This chain links TRBV12-3 or TRBV12-4 with TRBJ1-2; no clear D gene. Trimming removed 6 bases from V and 1 base from J, with 6 bases in between. CDR3 size: 12 residues. The CDR3 here is CASSPINYGYTF. CDR3 DNA sequence: TGTGCCAGCAGCCCCATTAACTATGGCTACACCTTC.

The chain recombines TRBV9 with TRBJ2-3, with unresolved D. V lost 1 base and J 0 bases, leaving 9 bases between the germline ends. Germline loops: CDR1 SGDLS, CDR2 YYNGEE. This CDR3 contains 15 residues. CDR3 region: CASSVSHSSTDTQYF. The CDR3 nucleotides are TGTGCCAGCAGCGTATCGCACAGCAGCACAGATACGCAGTATTTT.

The chain combines TRBV24-1 with TRBJ2-7, with TRBD1 matching over 10 bases. The CDR3 length is 13 residues. V shed 6 bases, J shed 5 bases, and the junction held 3 bases outside the gene matches. The V gene's germline CDR1 is KGHDR and CDR2 SFDVKD. For the CDR3, the DNA is TGTGCCACCAGTCGACAGGGGGCCAACGAGCAGTACTTC. Encoded protein: CATSRQGANEQYF.

The chain couples TRBV29-1 to TRBJ2-7; 7 positions match TRBD1. The trim removed 7 bases at V and 2 bases at J, leaving 8 bases unmatched. The CDR3 loop spans 13 amino acids. Germline V gene data show CDR1 as SQVTM and CDR2 as ANQGSEA. CDR3 sequence reads: CSAETGRTYEQYF. The CDR3, as DNA: TGCAGCGCCGAGACAGGGAGAACCTACGAGCAGTACTTC.

The J gene is TRBJ2-6, the V gene TRBV7-6; the match to TRBD2 covers 7 bases. Germline lookup yields CDR1 SGHVS and CDR2 FNYEAQ. Losses at the gene ends were 1 base for V and 0 bases for J; bases not matched to a gene: 3. The CDR3 covers 17 residues. The CDR3 nucleotides are TGTGCCAGCAGCTTAGGCAGGGACTACTCTGGGGCCAACGTCCTGACTTTC. Its protein is CASSLGRDYSGANVLTF.

The chain combines TRBV5-1 with TRBJ2-5; TRBD2 matches at 11 bases. Germline CDR1 reads SGHRS; CDR2 reads YFSETQ. This CDR3 is built from 18 residues. Trimming took 0 bases from V and 0 from J; bases not matched to a gene: 7. The CDR3 loop is CASSLEGLAAVYQETQYF. The CDR3 DNA sequence: TGCGCCAGCAGCTTGGAGGGACTAGCGGCTGTGTACCAAGAGACCCAGTACTTC.

The J gene is TRBJ2-7, the V gene TRBV7-2; TRBD2 is a possible D gene (6 bases). V was shortened by 4 bases and J by 7 bases, with 14 bases between the two germline ends. Germline values: CDR1 SGHTA, CDR2 FQGNSA. The CDR3 contains 13 residues. CDR3 region: CASSSNGGREQYF. CDR3 nucleotides: TGTGCCAGCAGCTCCAACGGGGGTAGGGAGCAGTACTTC.

The chain couples TRBV7-8 to TRBJ2-7; the D gene is possibly TRBD1 (6 bases). Germline V gene sequence: CDR1 SGHVS, CDR2 FQNEAQ. V lost 4 bases, J lost 0 bases, and 10 bases lay in between. The CDR3 sequence is 14 residues long. The CDR3 here is CASSYLDSSYEQYF. CDR3 sequence (DNA): TGTGCCAGCAGCTATCTGGACAGCTCCTACGAGCAGTACTTC.

V gene TRBV7-8 combines with J gene TRBJ1-2; a possible D gene is TRBD1 (6 bases). CDR1 and CDR2 from the germline V gene are SGHVS and FQNEAQ. The CDR3 is 15 amino acids. Trimming stripped 5 bases from V and 2 bases from J, with 15 bases between. The CDR3 is CASSQAGAANYGYTF. The CDR3, as DNA: TGTGCCAGCAGCCAGGCGGGGGCGGCAAACTATGGCTACACCTTC.

V is TRBV12-3 or TRBV12-4 and J is TRBJ1-2; D remains ambiguous. The CDR3 spans 13 residues. V lost 1 base and J lost 3, with 6 bases in between. The CDR3 nucleotides read TGTGCCAGCAGTTTAGGTCCTCACTATGGCTACACCTTC. It specifies CASSLGPHYGYTF.

V usage is TRBV10-2 and J usage is TRBJ2-7, with TRBD1 matching 9 bases. Germline CDR1 and CDR2: WSHSY and SAAADI. The CDR3 loop spans 16 amino acids. The trim removed 0 bases at V and 3 bases at J, leaving 6 bases unmatched. The CDR3 here is CASSESYATGGYEQYF. The CDR3 DNA follows: TGCGCCAGCAGTGAGTCCTATGCGACAGGGGGCTACGAGCAGTACTTC.

The genes are TRBV5-1 and TRBJ2-1, with TRBD2 matching over 8 bases. The junction had 8 bases not matched to a gene; V was cut back by 2 bases and J by 7 bases. This CDR3 is 15 amino acids long. Germline values: CDR1 SGHRS, CDR2 YFSETQ. The CDR3 DNA reads TGCGCCAGCAGCTTAAGCGGGAGAGAAGAGAATGAGCAGTTCTTC. Translated, it gives CASSLSGREENEQFF.